This T cell receptor beta chain was identified in a study of cytomegalovirus exposure and HLA in healthy donors. Points from the study as a whole: Several of the most significant clusters appeared, in a later analysis, to be linked to common viral pathogens. In a later analysis, across HLA loci, associated TCR counts were highest for DRB1, lowest for HLA-C.

V trimming: 6 bases; J trimming: 0 bases; junction bases outside the gene matches: 11. Per the germline V gene, CDR1 is SGHAT and CDR2 is FQNNGV. The CDR3 sequence is 17 residues long. As for this clone: What it recognizes is unknown.

PCR amplification relied on 60 Vbeta primers (plus 13 Jbeta primers). Measured with immunoSEQ multiplex PCR; TCRdb has only the in-frame clones, and not every one. The sample table includes under 50,000 clones. The source is a male donor in good health and CMV-seronegative. Sequencing was done on a sample of PBMCs. This sequence joins TRBV11-2 and TRBJ2-3, with 8 positions matching TRBD2. The CDR3 region is CASSAPRSGGSTDTQYF. The CDR3 coding sequence is TGTGCCAGCAGTGCCCCGCGGAGCGGGGGTAGCACAGATACGCAGTATTTT.